This note documents a single T cell receptor (beta chain) sequence. Its antigen is unidentified. V was clipped by 8 bases and J by 4 bases; unmatched bases: 6. Germline V gives CDR1 SNHLY, CDR2 FYNNEI. The CDR3 has 14 residues. The data stem from a study of T cells after yellow fever vaccination. At the level of the study: For low cell numbers, libraries were made with SMART-Seq v4 Ultra Low Input. Overall study results and limits: Contamination of FACS-sorted repertoires by abundant clonotypes from the bulk population could occur. Post-booster reappearance was seen for most primary-vaccination clones (roughly 97% CD4, around 90% CD8).

The authors made TCR cDNA by 5'RACE template switching, adding a universal primer site and UMIs. Each CDR3 protein gets one entry after TCRdb re-called the 5' RACE reads with MiXCR. The sample consists of 250,000 to 300,000 distinct CDR3 sequences, around 4.9% of them appearing once. The source was CD4+ T cells sorted from PBMCs, collected on the day of the yellow fever booster vaccination. This receptor was taken from a man younger than 30 who received the YFV17D yellow fever vaccine. The rearrangement joins TRBV2 to TRBJ2-2; TRBD1 matches at 8 bases. The CDR3 coding sequence is TGTGCCAGCCGGGACAGGTGGGGCACCGGGGAGCTGTTTTTT. Its protein is CASRDRWGTGELFF.